The 4 T cell receptor beta chains listed next were all sequenced from one sample in a study of regulatory T cells in long-lasting Graves disease. Library construction for TCR beta used iRepertoire HTBI primers and Arm-PCR of CDR3 regions. TCRdb reprocessed the multiplex PCR reads with MiXCR, giving one entry per CDR3 protein. The sample carries 200,000 to 250,000 distinct CDR3 sequences, roughly a fifth recorded once. Time point of the sample: newly diagnosed GD, antithyroid drugs for less than 3 months. PBMC-derived RNA was used for the TCR library. The same sample was also used in a study of T cells in Graves' hyperthyroidism and ophthalmopathy.

The input for sequencing was peripheral blood mononuclear cells (PBMCs), taken at new diagnosis, from a patient treated with antithyroid drugs. These receptor sequences come from a woman aged 25-40 years with Graves disease.

This clonotype was detected a few times. This sequence joins TRBV30 and TRBJ2-7, with D possibly matching TRBD2 (5 bases). With 2 bases removed from V and 3 bases from J, the gap between germline ends came to 11 bases. Germline values: CDR1 GTSNPN, CDR2 SVGIG (reference sequence). CDR3 size: 13 residues. CDR3 nucleotide sequence: TGTGCCTGGAGTCATCCGGGGAGCTACGAGCAGTACTTC. Translation: CAWSHPGSYEQYF.

This clonotype has ten or more counts. V usage is TRBV7-2 and J usage is TRBJ2-1; D unclear. CDR3 size: 12 residues. CDR1 and CDR2 from the germline V gene are SGHTA and FQGNSA. Trimming removed 5 bases from V and 8 bases from J, with 10 bases in between. CDR3 protein: CASSQGFDEQFF. Written as DNA, the CDR3 is TGTGCCAGCAGCCAAGGGTTCGATGAGCAGTTCTTC.

Many counts were recorded for this clonotype. CDR3 protein: CASSLSQNYEQYF. CDR3 DNA sequence: TGTGCCAGCAGCTTGAGCCAGAACTACGAGCAGTACTTC. The chain couples TRBV11-2 to TRBJ2-7; no reliable D call. The V gene lost 3 bases and the J gene lost 3 bases, with 9 bases spanning the gap. Germline V gene lookup returns CDR1 SGHAT and CDR2 FQNNGV. The CDR3 consists of 13 residues. The entire variable domain, with the rest obtained from reference TRBV11-2 and TRBJ2-7, is as follows: EAGVAQSPRYKIIEKRQSVAFWCNPISGHATLYWYQQILGQGPKLLIQFQNNGVVDDSQLPKDRFSAERLKGVDSTLKIQPAKLEDSAVYLCASSLSQNYEQYFGPGTRLTVT.

This clonotype was seen repeatedly, ten times or more. This chain connects TRBV30 to TRBJ1-2; D is perhaps TRBD1 (5 bases). Between the trimmed V and J ends, which lost 0 bases and 1 base, there was a span of 18 bases. Looked up from germline, CDR1 is GTSNPN and CDR2 is SVGIG (reference sequence). The CDR3 runs to 17 residues. In DNA form, the CDR3 reads TGTGCCTGGAGTGTACGAGGTTCTGGACATATTAACTATGGCTACACCTTC. Its translation: CAWSVRGSGHINYGYTF. The entire variable domain, with the rest obtained from reference TRBV30 and TRBJ1-2, is as follows: SQTIHQWPATLVQPVGSPLSLECTVEGTSNPNLYWYRQAAGRGLQLLFYSVGIGQISSEVPQNLSASRPQDRQFILSSKKLLLSDSGFYLCAWSVRGSGHINYGYTFGSGTRLTVV.